The clone carrying this T cell receptor beta chain was counted only a few times. This sample is drawn from a study of blood T cells in healthy people across ages. It was with a sample-barcoded 5' primer and a J-beta primer mix that a second PCR of roughly 7 to 12 cycles was run. TCRdb passed the 5' RACE reads through MiXCR, listing each CDR3 protein once. Here the sample spans approximately 1.5 million distinct CDR3 sequences, approximately 32% being singletons. Sequencing input: blood. The sequence derives from a woman aged 25-40 years in good health.

In nucleotides, the CDR3 is TGTGCCAGCAAGAGGGACAGCGCGATCTATGGCTACACCTTC. It translates to CASKRDSAIYGYTF. The chain couples TRBV12-3 or TRBV12-4 to TRBJ1-2; 7 nucleotides align to TRBD1. The ends lost 7 bases at V and 4 bases at J; junction bases unmatched: 9. This CDR3 comprises 14 residues.